These 10 T cell receptor beta chains were sequenced from one sample in a study of identical twins (dated by TCRdb to between 2015 and 2016). The library was made by 5' RACE. TCRdb shows the sequencer as Illumina HiSeq 2000. TCRdb's own reprocessing of the public reads used fastp at Q25 and MiXCR and kept productive beta chains. Rows are unified per CDR3 protein, each entry keeping the most common DNA and genes. This sample has roughly 710,000 distinct CDR3 sequences in its table, and approximately 6.1% of those were observed once. The ten largest clones capture 1.5% to 2% of the sample. Sequenced input: naive T cells sorted from blood. The cell subset or site label, read with the paper, signifies: cells isolated with a human naive T-cell isolation kit. These receptor sequences come from a man between 18 and 35 years old in good health.

Many counts were recorded for this clonotype. CDR3 bases: TGTGCCATCAGTGGATCCGGGACAGGGGGGAATGAGCAGTTCTTC. Its translation: CAISGSGTGGNEQFF. The J gene is TRBJ2-1, the V gene TRBV10-3; 11 bases match TRBD1. This CDR3 contains 15 residues. Germline V lookup: CDR1 ENHRY, CDR2 SYGVKD. V lost 4 bases to trimming and J lost 7 bases; unmatched junction nucleotides: 6.

This clonotype was seen ten or more times. V usage is TRBV20-1 and J usage is TRBJ2-1; the match to TRBD2 covers 8 bases. Germline CDR1 is DFQATT and CDR2 is SNEGSKA (reference sequence). V was clipped by 0 bases and J by 3 bases; unmatched bases: 7. There are 16 residues in the CDR3. CDR3 in DNA: TGCAGTGCTAGAGATCCTTCAACTAGCGGCTACAATGAGCAGTTCTTC. Translating gives CSARDPSTSGYNEQFF.

V gene TRBV27 combines with J gene TRBJ2-7; 14 nucleotides align to TRBD2. The V segment lost 0 bases and the J segment 4 bases; nucleotides outside the gene matches: 11. The CDR3 runs to 19 residues. The germline V gene has CDR1 MNHEY and CDR2 SMNVEV (reference sequence). The CDR3 sequence: CASSLSRGLAGVVLYEQYF. In DNA, the CDR3 is TGTGCCAGCAGTTTATCGAGGGGACTAGCGGGAGTCGTGTTGTACGAGCAGTACTTC.

This clonotype has ten or more counts. This sequence joins TRBV3-1 and TRBJ1-4, with D tentatively TRBD1 (5 bases). The CDR3 is 15 amino acids. The germline V and J ends were trimmed by 5 bases and 0 bases, with 10 bases remaining between them. CDR1 LGHDT and CDR2 YNNKEL come from the germline V gene (reference sequence). The CDR3 DNA follows: TGTGCCAGCAGCAGCATGACAGCAACTAATGAAAAACTGTTTTTT. It encodes CASSSMTATNEKLFF.

This clonotype was counted only a few times. The chain links TRBV5-1 to TRBJ2-5, with D perhaps matching TRBD2 (6 bases). The CDR3 consists of 13 residues. The germline V gene encodes CDR1 SGHRS and CDR2 YFSETQ. The V gene lost 4 bases and the J gene lost 2 bases, with 9 bases spanning the gap. The CDR3 sequence is CASSRTNQETQYF. As DNA, the CDR3 is TGCGCCAGCAGCCGGACTAATCAAGAGACCCAGTACTTC.

This clonotype was observed a few times. The chain couples TRBV18 to TRBJ1-1; D perhaps matches TRBD1 (6 bases). CDR1 and CDR2 from the germline V gene are KGHSH and LQKENI. V shed 6 bases and J shed 6 bases, with 11 bases lying between them. CDR3 length: 12 amino acids. For the CDR3, the DNA is TGTGCCAGCTCCAACAGGGTTCCTGAAGCTTTCTTT. It specifies CASSNRVPEAFF.

V and J are TRBV12-3 or TRBV12-4 and TRBJ2-2, with D hard to call. V dropped 3 bases and J dropped 2 bases, with 16 bases sitting between them. The CDR3 is 17 residues long. This chain's CDR3 is CASSFNLAGANTGELFF. The DNA for the CDR3 is TGTGCCAGCAGTTTTAATCTGGCAGGCGCCAACACCGGGGAGCTGTTTTTT.

This clonotype was recorded a few times. The V call is TRBV6-5, the J call TRBJ2-5; 7 bases map to TRBD1. J gave up 2 bases and V 2 bases, and 8 bases lay outside the gene matches. This CDR3 contains 16 residues. The germline gives CDR1 MNHEY, CDR2 SVGAGI. The CDR3 reads CASSYKGQINQETQYF. As DNA, the CDR3 is TGTGCCAGCAGTTACAAGGGACAGATTAATCAAGAGACCCAGTACTTC.

In this sample, this clonotype turned up many times. The chain is built from TRBV7-3 and TRBJ2-3; the D is unclear. CDR1 is SGHTA, CDR2 FQGTGA, per germline. The V end was cut by 5 bases, the J end by 3 bases, with 15 bases between. The CDR3 extends over 15 amino acids. CDR3 coding DNA: TGTGCCAGCAGCCCTTCGGCTGAGAGGACAGATACGCAGTATTTT. Amino acids: CASSPSAERTDTQYF. Full variable domain (remainder filled in from reference TRBV7-3 and TRBJ2-3): GAGVSQTPSNKVTEKGKYVELRCDPISGHTALYWYRQSLGQGPEFLIYFQGTGAADDSGLPNDRFFAVRPEGSVSTLKIQRTERGDSAVYLCASSPSAERTDTQYFGPGTRLTVL.

This clonotype was seen a handful of times. J is TRBJ2-7 and V is TRBV27, with 7 positions matching TRBD2. The CDR3 is made up of 13 amino acids. V lost 8 bases and J lost 3; bases outside the gene matches: 7. Looked up from germline, CDR1 is MNHEY and CDR2 is SMNVEV (reference sequence). The CDR3 sequence: CASFGLGGYEQYF. The CDR3, as DNA: TGTGCCAGCTTCGGACTAGGAGGCTACGAGCAGTACTTC.